A selection of T cell receptor beta chains follows, all from one sample in a study of cytomegalovirus exposure and HLA in healthy donors. Produced via immunoSEQ multiplex PCR; TCRdb's table is partial and in-frame only. The sample shows over 150,000 clones, around 77% of them seen only once. What was sequenced was PBMCs. These receptors all stem from a woman in her 50s in good health and CMV-seropositive. The CDR3 runs from the conserved cysteine through the conserved F or W. The D gene is left open where the match is weak. Clone size, where shown, is once, few, many, or a class for clones that have expanded.

d_gene	abundance	v_gene	j_gene	CDR3nt	CDR3aa
-	-	TRBV29-1	TRBJ2-5	TGCAGCGTTGACTATTACCAAGAGACCCAGTACTTC	CSVDYYQETQYF
-	-	TRBV28	TRBJ1-1	TGTGCCAGCAGAACAGGGAGTCCGGGTATAGAAGCTTTCTTT	CASRTGSPGIEAFF
-	-	TRBV5-4	TRBJ1-1	TGTGCCAGCACTAGGAGGACCATGAACACTGAAGCTTTCTTT	CASTRRTMNTEAFF
TRBD2	-	TRBV11-3	TRBJ2-3	TGTGCCAGCAGCTTTGGAGTAGCGGGGGCCCGCACAGATACGCAGTATTTT	CASSFGVAGARTDTQYF
TRBD1	-	TRBV6-6	TRBJ2-5	TGTGCCAGCAGTTACCTTGGGTCAGGGGGCGAGACCCAGTACTTC	CASSYLGSGGETQYF
TRBD2	-	TRBV5-1	TRBJ2-1	TGCGCCAGCAGCTTTGGCGGGGGCTACAATGAGCAGTTCTTC	CASSFGGGYNEQFF
-	-	TRBV5-4	TRBJ2-5	TGTGCCAGCAGCTTGGTTGCAGGGGGGCGGGAGACCCAGTACTTC	CASSLVAGGRETQYF
TRBD1	-	TRBV6-1	TRBJ1-6	TGTGCCAGCAGGGGACAGCCAGGAAGATCACCCCTCCACTTT	CASRGQPGRSPLHF
-	-	TRBV6-1	TRBJ2-3	TGTGCCAGCAGTGAAGCCACAGGGTTTGATACGCAGTATTTT	CASSEATGFDTQYF
-	-	TRBV28	TRBJ1-2	TGTGCCAGCACCGACAGGTATGGCTACACCTTC	CASTDRYGYTF
TRBD2	-	TRBV25-1	TRBJ2-1	TGTGCCAGCAGAGGAGGCGCGGGACTAGGCAACAGGGAGCAGTTCTTC	CASRGGAGLGNREQFF
TRBD1	-	TRBV27	TRBJ2-7	TGTGCCAGCAGAGTACAGGGGGCGGGCGAGCAGTACTTC	CASRVQGAGEQYF
TRBD1	-	TRBV7-8	TRBJ1-1	TGTGCCAGCAGCCCCAGACAGGGGGGATTTACTGAAGCTTTCTTT	CASSPRQGGFTEAFF
-	-	TRBV7-9	TRBJ2-3	TGTGCCAGCAGACCCGGGCTAGGGGTAACAGATACGCAGTATTTT	CASRPGLGVTDTQYF
-	once	TRBV6-1	TRBJ2-7	TGTGCCAGCAAGGGGCTAGTCCACGAGCAGTACTTC	CASKGLVHEQYF
TRBD2	-	TRBV11-2	TRBJ2-1	TGTGCCAGCAGCTTCAGGCTAGCGGGAGCCTACAATGAGCAGTTCTTC	CASSFRLAGAYNEQFF
-	few	TRBV18	TRBJ1-2	TGTGCCAGCTCACCAACGGGGGGGGCCCGGAATGGCTACACCTTC	CASSPTGGARNGYTF
-	-	TRBV18	TRBJ2-2	TGTGCCAGCTCGCCTCCGGGCAGCGGCGGTACCGGGGAGCTGTTTTTT	CASSPPGSGGTGELFF
TRBD1	-	TRBV6-6	TRBJ1-2	TGTGCCAGCAGTCAGGACCCCAGACAGGGTCCGAGCTACACCTTC	CASSQDPRQGPSYTF
TRBD1	-	TRBV11-2	TRBJ2-7	TGTGCCAGCAGCCTAAAACAGGGGGTCTCCTACGAGCAGTACTTC	CASSLKQGVSYEQYF
TRBD1	-	TRBV7-2	TRBJ2-5	TGTGCCAGCAGCCAAACGGGACAGCCCTACGGAGAGACCCAGTACTTC	CASSQTGQPYGETQYF
-	-	TRBV27	TRBJ1-1	TGTGCCAGCAGTTCTACCCCCTCTGAAGCTTTCTTT	CASSSTPSEAFF
TRBD1	-	TRBV7-2	TRBJ2-5	TGTGCCAGCAGCTTAGTTTTTGGGACAGGGGAGGAGACCCAGTACTTC	CASSLVFGTGEETQYF
TRBD2	once	TRBV7-2	TRBJ2-3	TGTGCCAGCAGCTTAATGGTGGTTGTAGCGGGGGGTCTGGGAGATACGCAGTATTTT	CASSLMVVVAGGLGDTQYF
TRBD1	-	TRBV13	TRBJ1-2	TGTGCCAGCAGCCAATACAGGGGAACGAACTATGGCTACACCTTC	CASSQYRGTNYGYTF
TRBD1	-	TRBV7-2	TRBJ1-6	TGTGCCAGCAGCCCCGACAGGGGGTCAGATTCACCCCTCCACTTT	CASSPDRGSDSPLHF
-	once	TRBV10-2	TRBJ2-5	TGCGCCAGCAGTCCCGCTCGGGAGACCCAGTACTTC	CASSPARETQYF
TRBD1	-	TRBV2	TRBJ1-5	TGTGCCAGCAGTCTACAGGGGGGGAGCAATCAGCCCCAGCATTTT	CASSLQGGSNQPQHF
-	-	TRBV7-9	TRBJ2-7	TGTGCCAGCAGCCCTTACGGGGGGCAGTCCTACGAGCAGTACTTC	CASSPYGGQSYEQYF
-	-	TRBV7-9	TRBJ1-1	TGTTCCAGCAGATATATGAACACTGAAGCTTTCTTT	CSSRYMNTEAFF
-	-	TRBV28	TRBJ1-1	TGTGCCAGCAGTTTATCGCGGAACACTGAAGCTTTCTTT	CASSLSRNTEAFF
TRBD2	-	TRBV4-3	TRBJ2-4	TGCGCCAGCAGCCAATCCTTCAGCGGACTAGATGGGAACATTCAGTACTTC	CASSQSFSGLDGNIQYF
-	-	TRBV9	TRBJ1-2	TGTGCCAGCAGCGCAGATTATAACTATGGCTACACCTTC	CASSADYNYGYTF
-	few	TRBV2	TRBJ1-6	TGTGCCAGCAGTGAGACAGGCTCCTATAATTCACCCCTCCACTTT	CASSETGSYNSPLHF
TRBD2	few	TRBV5-4	TRBJ2-3	TGTGCCAGCAGCCTAGGGACTAGCGGGGGAACAGATACGCAGTATTTT	CASSLGTSGGTDTQYF
-	-	TRBV9	TRBJ2-5	TGTGCCAGCAGCGCGGGGGTCCTCAGGGAGACCCAGTACTTC	CASSAGVLRETQYF
TRBD1	-	TRBV14	TRBJ2-1	TGTGCCAGCAGCCAAGACGCCGGGACAGCGTACAATGAGCAGTTCTTC	CASSQDAGTAYNEQFF
-	-	TRBV10-3	TRBJ2-4	TGTGCCACCGGCGACCAAGGGGAAAACATTCAGTACTTC	CATGDQGENIQYF
-	-	TRBV5-1	TRBJ1-1	TGCGCCAGCAGTGAACAAGGGGGAGAGCTAAACACTGAAGCTTTCTTT	CASSEQGGELNTEAFF
-	-	TRBV9	TRBJ2-2	TGTGCCAGCAGCGTAGCACAGCTGGGGGCGCGAACCGGGGAGCTGTTTTTT	CASSVAQLGARTGELFF
TRBD1	-	TRBV15	TRBJ1-2	TGTGCCACCAGCAGAGGGGGACAGGAAGTGACCTATGGCTACACCTTC	CATSRGGQEVTYGYTF
-	-	TRBV28	TRBJ1-2	TGTGCCAGCAGTACCGACCTCCAGGGTAGGAGGGGTGGCTACACCTTC	CASSTDLQGRRGGYTF
-	-	TRBV18	TRBJ2-2	TGTGCCAGCTCAGACCAGGGGCTGGACACCGGGGAGCTGTTTTTT	CASSDQGLDTGELFF
TRBD1	-	TRBV7-2	TRBJ1-4	TGTGCCAGCAGCCCCGGGACAGGGGGCGCAGGTGAAAAACTGTTTTTT	CASSPGTGGAGEKLFF
-	-	TRBV28	TRBJ2-1	TGTGCCAGCAGTTTGTATAATGAGCAGTTCTTC	CASSLYNEQFF
TRBD1	-	TRBV6-1	TRBJ2-7	TGTGCCGGGGGACCAACAGGGGGCGGCGAGCAGTACTTC	CAGGPTGGGEQYF